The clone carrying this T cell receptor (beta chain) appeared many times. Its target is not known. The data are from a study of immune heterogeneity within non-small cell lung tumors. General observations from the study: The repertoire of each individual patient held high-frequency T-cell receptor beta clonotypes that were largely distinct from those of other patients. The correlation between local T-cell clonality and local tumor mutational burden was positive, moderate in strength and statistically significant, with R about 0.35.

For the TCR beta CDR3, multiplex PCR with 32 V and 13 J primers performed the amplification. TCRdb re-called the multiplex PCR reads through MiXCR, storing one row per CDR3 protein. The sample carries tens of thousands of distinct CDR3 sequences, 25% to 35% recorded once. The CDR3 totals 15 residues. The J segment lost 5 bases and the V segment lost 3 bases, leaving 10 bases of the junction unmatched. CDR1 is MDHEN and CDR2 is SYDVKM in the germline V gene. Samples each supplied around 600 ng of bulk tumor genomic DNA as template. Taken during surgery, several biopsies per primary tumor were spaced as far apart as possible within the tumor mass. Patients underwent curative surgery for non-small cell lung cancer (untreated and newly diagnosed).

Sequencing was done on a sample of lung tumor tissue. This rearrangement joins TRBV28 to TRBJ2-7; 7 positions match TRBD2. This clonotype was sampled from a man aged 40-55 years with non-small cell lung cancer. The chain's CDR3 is CASSFEGEGTDEQYF. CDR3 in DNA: TGTGCCAGCAGTTTTGAAGGGGAGGGTACTGACGAGCAGTACTTC.